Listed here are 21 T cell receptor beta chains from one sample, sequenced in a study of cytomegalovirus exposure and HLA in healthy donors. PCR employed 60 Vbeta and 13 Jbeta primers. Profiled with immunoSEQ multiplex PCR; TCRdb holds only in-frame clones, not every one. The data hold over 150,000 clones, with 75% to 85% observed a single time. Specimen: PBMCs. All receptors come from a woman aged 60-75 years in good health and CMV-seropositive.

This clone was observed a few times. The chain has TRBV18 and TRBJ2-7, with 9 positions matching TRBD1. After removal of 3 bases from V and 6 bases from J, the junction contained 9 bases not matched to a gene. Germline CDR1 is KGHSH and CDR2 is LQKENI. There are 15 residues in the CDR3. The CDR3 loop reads CASSPSTPGQGEQYF. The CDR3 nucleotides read TGTGCCAGCTCACCTTCGACCCCGGGACAGGGCGAGCAGTACTTC.

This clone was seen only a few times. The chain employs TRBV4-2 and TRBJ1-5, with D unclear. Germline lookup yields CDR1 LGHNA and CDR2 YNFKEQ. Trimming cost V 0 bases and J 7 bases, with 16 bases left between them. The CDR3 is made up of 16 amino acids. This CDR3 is CASSQERGGYGQPQHF. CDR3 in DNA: TGTGCCAGCAGCCAAGAACGGGGTGGGTATGGACAGCCCCAGCATTTT.

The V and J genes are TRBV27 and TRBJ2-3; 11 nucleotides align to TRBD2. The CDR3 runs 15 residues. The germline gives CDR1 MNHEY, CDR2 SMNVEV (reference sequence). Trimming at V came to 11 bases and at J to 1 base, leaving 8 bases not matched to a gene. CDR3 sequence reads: CASLSGRGGTDTQYF. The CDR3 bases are TGTGCCTCCCTTAGCGGGAGGGGGGGCACAGATACGCAGTATTTT.

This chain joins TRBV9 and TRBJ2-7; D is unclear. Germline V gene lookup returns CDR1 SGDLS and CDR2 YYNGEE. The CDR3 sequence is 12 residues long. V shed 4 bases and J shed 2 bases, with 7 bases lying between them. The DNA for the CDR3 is TGTGCCAGCAGCTCTGGGCCCTACGAGCAGTACTTC. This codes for CASSSGPYEQYF.

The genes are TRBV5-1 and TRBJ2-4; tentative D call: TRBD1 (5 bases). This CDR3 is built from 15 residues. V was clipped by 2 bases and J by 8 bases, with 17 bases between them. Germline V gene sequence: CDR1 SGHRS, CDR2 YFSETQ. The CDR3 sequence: CASSLMTANGDIQYF. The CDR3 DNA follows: TGCGCCAGCAGCTTAATGACAGCGAATGGGGACATTCAGTACTTC.

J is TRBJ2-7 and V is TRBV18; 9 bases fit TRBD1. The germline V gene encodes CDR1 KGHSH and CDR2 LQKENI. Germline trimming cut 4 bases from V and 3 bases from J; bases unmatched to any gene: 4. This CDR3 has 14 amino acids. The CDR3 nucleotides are TGTGCCAGCTCACTACAGGGGGCACTCTACGAGCAGTACTTC. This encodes CASSLQGALYEQYF.

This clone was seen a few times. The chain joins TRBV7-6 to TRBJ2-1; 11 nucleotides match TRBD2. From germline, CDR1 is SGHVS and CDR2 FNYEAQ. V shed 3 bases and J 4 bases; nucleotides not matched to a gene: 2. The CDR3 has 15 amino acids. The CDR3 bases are TGTGCCAGCAGCTTGGCTAGCGGGAGGTACAATGAGCAGTTCTTC. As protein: CASSLASGRYNEQFF.

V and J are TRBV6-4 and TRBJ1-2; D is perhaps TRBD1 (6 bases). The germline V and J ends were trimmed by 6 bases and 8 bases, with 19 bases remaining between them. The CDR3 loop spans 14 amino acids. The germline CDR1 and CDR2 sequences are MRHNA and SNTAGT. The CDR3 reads CASSEAWGGTGYTF. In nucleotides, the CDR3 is TGTGCCAGCAGCGAAGCCTGGGGGGGCACGGGCTACACCTTC.

The CDR3 region has the DNA TGTGCTAGTGGTTTGAGGGTAATTGCGGGGGACCAAGAGACCCAGTACTTC. Translated, it gives CASGLRVIAGDQETQYF. The rearrangement links TRBV12-5 to TRBJ2-5, with 7 bases matching TRBD2. Germline V CDR1 and CDR2: LGHNT, FRNRAP. Losses at the gene ends were 2 bases for V and 0 bases for J; bases not matched to a gene: 9. CDR3 length: 17 residues.

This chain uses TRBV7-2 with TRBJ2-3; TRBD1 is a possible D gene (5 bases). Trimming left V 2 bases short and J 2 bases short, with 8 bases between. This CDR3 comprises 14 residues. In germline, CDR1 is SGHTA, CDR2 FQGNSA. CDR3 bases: TGTGCCAGCAGCTTATACAGGTCCACAGATACGCAGTATTTT. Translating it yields CASSLYRSTDTQYF.

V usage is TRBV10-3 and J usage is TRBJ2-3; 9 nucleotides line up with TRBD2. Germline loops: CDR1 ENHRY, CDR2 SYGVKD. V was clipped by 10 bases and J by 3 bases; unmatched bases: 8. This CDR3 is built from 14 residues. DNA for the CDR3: TGTGCCACCATAGCGGGAGTCGGAACAGATACGCAGTATTTT. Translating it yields CATIAGVGTDTQYF.

The CDR3: CSARSGAEAFF. The CDR3 DNA is TGCAGTGCTAGATCAGGGGCTGAAGCTTTCTTT. The chain couples TRBV20-1 to TRBJ1-1; D perhaps matches TRBD1 (6 bases). Per germline, CDR1 DFQATT and CDR2 SNEGSKA (reference sequence). Trimming pared 2 bases from V and 6 bases from J, leaving 7 bases between. The CDR3 is 11 amino acids.

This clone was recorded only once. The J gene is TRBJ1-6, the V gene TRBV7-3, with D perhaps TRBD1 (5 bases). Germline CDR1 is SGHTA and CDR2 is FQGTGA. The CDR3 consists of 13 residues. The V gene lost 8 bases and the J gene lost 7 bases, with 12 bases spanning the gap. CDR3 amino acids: CASSGGRNSPLHF. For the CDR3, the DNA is TGTGCCAGCTCGGGGGGAAGGAATTCACCCCTCCACTTT. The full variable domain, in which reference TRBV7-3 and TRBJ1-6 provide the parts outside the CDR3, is GAGVSQTPSNKVTEKGKYVELRCDPISGHTALYWYRQSLGQGPEFLIYFQGTGAADDSGLPNDRFFAVRPEGSVSTLKIQRTERGDSAVYLCASSGGRNSPLHFGNGTRLTVT.

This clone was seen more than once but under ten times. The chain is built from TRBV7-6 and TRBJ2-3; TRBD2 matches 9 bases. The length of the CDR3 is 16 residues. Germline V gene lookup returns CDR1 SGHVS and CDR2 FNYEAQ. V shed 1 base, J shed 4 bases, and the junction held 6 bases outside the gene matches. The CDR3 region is CASSLDSGRSSDTQYF. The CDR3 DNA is TGTGCCAGCAGCTTAGATAGCGGGAGAAGTTCAGATACGCAGTATTTT.

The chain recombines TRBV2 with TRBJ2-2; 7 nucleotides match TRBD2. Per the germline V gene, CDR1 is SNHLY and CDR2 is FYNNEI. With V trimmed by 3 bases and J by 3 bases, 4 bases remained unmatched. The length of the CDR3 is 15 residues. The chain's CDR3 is CASSDRTRDTGELFF. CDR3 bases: TGTGCCAGCAGTGATAGGACTAGAGACACCGGGGAGCTGTTTTTT.

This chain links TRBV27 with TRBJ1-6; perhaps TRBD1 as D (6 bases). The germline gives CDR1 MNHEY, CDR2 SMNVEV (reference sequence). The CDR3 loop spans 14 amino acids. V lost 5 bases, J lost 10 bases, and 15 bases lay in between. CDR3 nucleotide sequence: TGTGCCAGCAGTCTACAGACAGGCCACTCACCCCTCCACTTT. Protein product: CASSLQTGHSPLHF.

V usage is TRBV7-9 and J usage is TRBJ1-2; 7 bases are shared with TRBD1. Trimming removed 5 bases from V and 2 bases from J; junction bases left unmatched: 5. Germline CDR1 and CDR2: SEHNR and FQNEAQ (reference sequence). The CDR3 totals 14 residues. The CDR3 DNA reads TGTGCCAGCAGCCCTTGGACAGGAAACTATGGCTACACCTTC. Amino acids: CASSPWTGNYGYTF.

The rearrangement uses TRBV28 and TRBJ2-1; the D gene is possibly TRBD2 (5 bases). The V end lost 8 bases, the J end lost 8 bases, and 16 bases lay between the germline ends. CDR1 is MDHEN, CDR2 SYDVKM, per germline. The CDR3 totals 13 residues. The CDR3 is CASQKTIGDEQFF. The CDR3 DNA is TGTGCCAGCCAAAAAACCATCGGGGATGAGCAGTTCTTC.

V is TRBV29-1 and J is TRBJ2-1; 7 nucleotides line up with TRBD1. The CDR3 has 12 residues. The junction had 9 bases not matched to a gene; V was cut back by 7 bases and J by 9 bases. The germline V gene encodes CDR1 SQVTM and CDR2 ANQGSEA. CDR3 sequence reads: CSGRQGGGEQFF. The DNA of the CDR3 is TGCAGCGGGAGACAGGGCGGAGGTGAGCAGTTCTTC.

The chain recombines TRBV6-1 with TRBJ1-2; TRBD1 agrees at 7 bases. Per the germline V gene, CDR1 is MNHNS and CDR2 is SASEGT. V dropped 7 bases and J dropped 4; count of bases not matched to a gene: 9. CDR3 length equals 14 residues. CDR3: CASTRGSGGYGYTF. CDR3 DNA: TGTGCCAGCACTAGGGGGTCAGGGGGCTATGGCTACACCTTC.

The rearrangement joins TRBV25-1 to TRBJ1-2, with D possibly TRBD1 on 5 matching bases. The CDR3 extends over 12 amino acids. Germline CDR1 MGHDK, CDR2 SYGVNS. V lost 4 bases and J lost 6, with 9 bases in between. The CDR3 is CASSAGRNGYTF. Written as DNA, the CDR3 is TGTGCCAGCAGTGCAGGGAGGAATGGCTACACCTTC.